A selection of T cell receptor beta chains follows, all from one sample in a study of blood T cell repertoires in COVID-19. Sequencing was performed with immunoSEQ multiplex PCR; in TCRdb, only in-frame clones are kept and a portion is missing. Of roughly 250,000 clones in the sample, more than 65% were seen once. The source material was peripheral blood. Receptors originate from a person aged 65 to 85 with COVID-19, enrolled during active disease. Both conserved end residues are part of each CDR3. The D gene is left open where the match is weak. Rows may omit the clone size; those that give it use once, few, many or a size class.

D gene: TRBD1; J gene: TRBJ2-7; clone size: many; V gene: TRBV5-6; CDR3 protein: CASSVGTGGTYEQYF; CDR3 DNA: TGTGCCAGCAGCGTTGGGACAGGGGGAACCTACGAGCAGTACTTC
D gene: .; J gene: TRBJ2-3; clone size: few; V gene: TRBV30; CDR3 protein: CAWLPQGTNTQYF; CDR3 DNA: TGTGCCTGGCTTCCTCAGGGGACGAATACGCAGTATTTT
D gene: TRBD2; J gene: TRBJ2-1; clone size: .; V gene: TRBV6-6; CDR3 protein: CASLETSGRAGEQFF; CDR3 DNA: TGTGCCAGCCTAGAGACTAGCGGGAGGGCGGGTGAGCAGTTCTTC
D gene: .; J gene: TRBJ2-5; clone size: .; V gene: TRBV7-2; CDR3 protein: CASSLATFASVRETQYF; CDR3 DNA: TGTGCCAGCAGCTTAGCGACGTTCGCTAGCGTGCGAGAGACCCAGTACTTC
D gene: TRBD2; J gene: TRBJ2-2; clone size: .; V gene: TRBV30; CDR3 protein: CAWKDGRAPGELFF; CDR3 DNA: TGTGCCTGGAAGGACGGGAGGGCCCCCGGGGAGCTGTTTTTT
D gene: TRBD2; J gene: TRBJ2-3; clone size: .; V gene: TRBV28; CDR3 protein: CASSPSGATDTQYF; CDR3 DNA: TGTGCCAGCAGTCCAAGCGGGGCCACAGATACGCAGTATTTT
D gene: .; J gene: TRBJ1-6; clone size: .; V gene: TRBV3-1/TRBV3-2; CDR3 protein: CASSQATKRGYNPPLHF; CDR3 DNA: TGTGCCAGCAGCCAAGCGACTAAGAGGGGGTATAATCCACCCCTCCACTTT
D gene: TRBD1; J gene: TRBJ1-2; clone size: .; V gene: TRBV5-1; CDR3 protein: CASSLAEGAYGYTF; CDR3 DNA: TGCGCCAGCAGCTTGGCTGAGGGGGCCTATGGCTACACCTTC
D gene: TRBD2; J gene: TRBJ2-7; clone size: .; V gene: TRBV6-2/TRBV6-3; CDR3 protein: CASSQGGLAGGFEQYF; CDR3 DNA: TGTGCCAGCAGCCAAGGGGGACTAGCGGGAGGTTTTGAGCAGTACTTC
D gene: .; J gene: TRBJ1-2; clone size: .; V gene: TRBV19; CDR3 protein: CASSVRQESYGGYTF; CDR3 DNA: TGTGCCAGTAGTGTCCGACAGGAATCATACGGTGGCTACACCTTC
D gene: .; J gene: TRBJ1-4; clone size: .; V gene: TRBV28; CDR3 protein: CAKTTHQKLFF; CDR3 DNA: TGTGCCAAAACAACACACCAAAAACTGTTTTTT
D gene: .; J gene: TRBJ2-1; clone size: .; V gene: TRBV11-2; CDR3 protein: CASSLYSEQFF; CDR3 DNA: TGTGCCAGCAGCTTATATAGTGAGCAGTTCTTC
D gene: TRBD2; J gene: TRBJ2-6; clone size: .; V gene: TRBV7-9; CDR3 protein: CASSLVLAGHSGANVLTF; CDR3 DNA: TGTGCCAGCAGCTTAGTCCTAGCGGGGCACTCTGGGGCCAACGTCCTGACTTTC
D gene: .; J gene: TRBJ2-1; clone size: .; V gene: TRBV5-4; CDR3 protein: CASSLGGIGGNEQFF; CDR3 DNA: TGTGCCAGCAGCTTGGGGGGCATAGGCGGCAATGAGCAGTTCTTC
D gene: TRBD2; J gene: TRBJ2-7; clone size: .; V gene: TRBV7-2; CDR3 protein: CASSLVAPGTSGTYEQYF; CDR3 DNA: TGTGCCAGCAGCTTAGTGGCCCCCGGGACTAGCGGGACCTACGAGCAGTACTTC
D gene: .; J gene: TRBJ1-2; clone size: .; V gene: TRBV12-3/TRBV12-4; CDR3 protein: CASSLDTNYGYTF; CDR3 DNA: TGTGCCAGCAGTTTGGACACGAACTATGGCTACACCTTC
D gene: TRBD2; J gene: TRBJ2-3; clone size: .; V gene: TRBV28; CDR3 protein: CASSLLAGSTDTQYF; CDR3 DNA: TGTGCCAGCAGTTTGCTAGCGGGAAGCACAGATACGCAGTATTTT
D gene: .; J gene: TRBJ1-5; clone size: .; V gene: TRBV7-2; CDR3 protein: CASSLAGQSHRHSNQPQHF; CDR3 DNA: TGTGCCAGCAGCTTAGCCGGACAATCCCATCGCCATAGCAATCAGCCCCAGCATTTT
D gene: .; J gene: TRBJ1-1; clone size: .; V gene: TRBV18; CDR3 protein: CASSEGQHTEAFF; CDR3 DNA: TGTGCCAGCTCAGAAGGACAGCACACTGAAGCTTTCTTT
D gene: TRBD2; J gene: TRBJ2-1; clone size: .; V gene: TRBV6-5; CDR3 protein: CASSYGLAAYNEQFF; CDR3 DNA: TGTGCCAGCAGTTACGGGCTAGCGGCCTACAATGAGCAGTTCTTC
D gene: TRBD1; J gene: TRBJ1-2; clone size: few; V gene: TRBV9; CDR3 protein: CASSKQLDRGYGYTF; CDR3 DNA: TGTGCCAGCAGCAAACAATTGGACAGGGGCTATGGCTACACCTTC
D gene: .; J gene: TRBJ2-3; clone size: .; V gene: TRBV6-1; CDR3 protein: CASSEDIGQTDTQYF; CDR3 DNA: TGTGCCAGCAGTGAAGACATAGGACAGACAGATACGCAGTATTTT
D gene: TRBD2; J gene: TRBJ2-5; clone size: .; V gene: TRBV7-2; CDR3 protein: CASSFSSGGAGETQYF; CDR3 DNA: TGTGCCAGCAGCTTCTCGAGCGGGGGGGCTGGGGAGACCCAGTACTTC
D gene: TRBD1; J gene: TRBJ2-4; clone size: .; V gene: TRBV6-5; CDR3 protein: CASSTGGRGVDIQYF; CDR3 DNA: TGTGCCAGCAGTACAGGGGGCCGGGGGGTAGACATTCAGTACTTC
D gene: .; J gene: TRBJ2-3; clone size: .; V gene: TRBV14; CDR3 protein: CASGRAYTQYF; CDR3 DNA: TGTGCCAGCGGCCGAGCATATACGCAGTATTTT
D gene: TRBD1; J gene: TRBJ1-2; clone size: .; V gene: TRBV4-2; CDR3 protein: CASSLLVGQAMNYGYTF; CDR3 DNA: TGTGCCAGCAGCCTCCTAGTAGGACAGGCGATGAACTATGGCTACACCTTC
D gene: .; J gene: TRBJ1-6; clone size: .; V gene: TRBV7-9; CDR3 protein: CASAVEVISPLHF; CDR3 DNA: TGTGCCAGCGCGGTAGAAGTTATTTCACCCCTCCACTTT
D gene: .; J gene: TRBJ2-4; clone size: few; V gene: TRBV11-2; CDR3 protein: CASSSFRGDLAKNIQYF; CDR3 DNA: TGTGCCAGCAGCAGCTTTCGGGGAGACCTAGCCAAAAACATTCAGTACTTC
D gene: .; J gene: TRBJ2-7; clone size: .; V gene: TRBV6-5; CDR3 protein: CASSLLGTGEQYF; CDR3 DNA: TGTGCCAGCAGCTTACTAGGTACGGGCGAGCAGTACTTC
D gene: TRBD1; J gene: TRBJ1-4; clone size: .; V gene: TRBV5-1; CDR3 protein: CASSFTGGRDEKLFF; CDR3 DNA: TGCGCCAGCAGCTTTACAGGGGGCAGAGATGAAAAACTGTTTTTT
D gene: .; J gene: TRBJ2-6; clone size: .; V gene: TRBV9; CDR3 protein: CASSVGARSGANVLTF; CDR3 DNA: TGTGCCAGCAGCGTAGGGGCCCGCTCTGGGGCCAACGTCCTGACTTTC
D gene: .; J gene: TRBJ2-1; clone size: .; V gene: TRBV19; CDR3 protein: CASSSRRRDSYNEQFF; CDR3 DNA: TGTGCCAGTAGTAGCCGGCGGCGGGACTCCTACAATGAGCAGTTCTTC
D gene: .; J gene: TRBJ1-3; clone size: .; V gene: TRBV30; CDR3 protein: CACTPFSGNTIYF; CDR3 DNA: TGTGCCTGTACACCCTTCTCTGGAAACACCATATATTTT
D gene: TRBD1; J gene: TRBJ1-3; clone size: once; V gene: TRBV6-5; CDR3 protein: CASRRTGGQANTIYF; CDR3 DNA: TGTGCCAGCAGGCGAACAGGGGGACAGGCAAACACCATATATTTT
D gene: TRBD1; J gene: TRBJ2-4; clone size: .; V gene: TRBV6-4; CDR3 protein: CASSESGGNIQYF; CDR3 DNA: TGTGCCAGCAGTGAGTCAGGGGGAAACATTCAGTACTTC
D gene: .; J gene: TRBJ1-4; clone size: .; V gene: TRBV7-9; CDR3 protein: CASSFGERKLFF; CDR3 DNA: TGTGCCAGCAGCTTCGGAGAAAGAAAACTGTTTTTT
D gene: .; J gene: TRBJ2-1; clone size: .; V gene: TRBV3-1/TRBV3-2; CDR3 protein: CASSQDYRSEQFF; CDR3 DNA: TGTGCCAGCAGCCAAGATTACAGAAGTGAGCAGTTCTTC
D gene: .; J gene: TRBJ2-2; clone size: .; V gene: TRBV11-3; CDR3 protein: CASSLASTGELFF; CDR3 DNA: TGTGCCAGCAGCTTAGCCTCCACCGGGGAGCTGTTTTTT
D gene: TRBD1; J gene: TRBJ1-5; clone size: .; V gene: TRBV6-5; CDR3 protein: CASSRTGAANQPQHF; CDR3 DNA: TGTGCCAGCAGTCGGACAGGGGCGGCCAATCAGCCCCAGCATTTT
D gene: .; J gene: TRBJ1-1; clone size: .; V gene: TRBV6-6; CDR3 protein: CASSRTGSEAFF; CDR3 DNA: TGTGCCAGCAGCCGCACAGGGAGTGAAGCTTTCTTT
D gene: TRBD1; J gene: TRBJ1-4; clone size: few; V gene: TRBV9; CDR3 protein: CASSVALGQGNEKLFF; CDR3 DNA: TGTGCCAGCAGCGTAGCCCTCGGACAGGGGAATGAAAAACTGTTTTTT
D gene: .; J gene: TRBJ2-3; clone size: few; V gene: TRBV12-3/TRBV12-4; CDR3 protein: CASSGVRVGQYF; CDR3 DNA: TGTGCCAGCAGCGGGGTGAGGGTAGGGCAGTATTTT
D gene: TRBD1; J gene: TRBJ1-2; clone size: .; V gene: TRBV2; CDR3 protein: CASTRGLSYGYTF; CDR3 DNA: TGTGCCAGCACTAGGGGGCTCAGCTATGGCTACACCTTC
D gene: .; J gene: TRBJ2-5; clone size: .; V gene: TRBV6-5; CDR3 protein: CASRASWARETQYF; CDR3 DNA: TGTGCCAGCCGGGCTAGCTGGGCGAGAGAGACCCAGTACTTC
D gene: .; J gene: TRBJ1-3; clone size: .; V gene: TRBV7-2; CDR3 protein: CASSPEGGVSGNTIYF; CDR3 DNA: TGTGCCAGCAGCCCCGAGGGTGGAGTCTCTGGAAACACCATATATTTT
D gene: TRBD1; J gene: TRBJ1-2; clone size: .; V gene: TRBV3-1/TRBV3-2; CDR3 protein: CASSLIDRGANYGYTF; CDR3 DNA: TGTGCCAGCAGCCTCATTGACAGGGGCGCCAACTATGGCTACACCTTC
D gene: .; J gene: TRBJ1-2; clone size: .; V gene: TRBV29-1; CDR3 protein: CSVGTGYGYTF; CDR3 DNA: TGCAGCGTTGGAACAGGGTATGGCTACACCTTC
D gene: TRBD2; J gene: TRBJ2-3; clone size: .; V gene: TRBV19; CDR3 protein: CASTNRGTSVATDTQYF; CDR3 DNA: TGTGCCAGTACAAACAGAGGGACTAGCGTGGCCACAGATACGCAGTATTTT
D gene: .; J gene: TRBJ1-1; clone size: .; V gene: TRBV18; CDR3 protein: CASLKSNPGSSGTEAFF; CDR3 DNA: TGTGCCAGCCTAAAATCCAACCCCGGGTCCTCAGGGACTGAAGCTTTCTTT
D gene: TRBD1; J gene: TRBJ2-1; clone size: .; V gene: TRBV6-2/TRBV6-3; CDR3 protein: CASSQQGAYNEQFF; CDR3 DNA: TGTGCCAGCAGCCAGCAGGGGGCCTACAATGAGCAGTTCTTC
D gene: TRBD1; J gene: TRBJ1-2; clone size: .; V gene: TRBV12-3/TRBV12-4; CDR3 protein: CASTGTGNYGYTF; CDR3 DNA: TGTGCCAGCACCGGGACAGGGAACTATGGCTACACCTTC
D gene: .; J gene: TRBJ2-5; clone size: .; V gene: TRBV2; CDR3 protein: CASSEAPRRETQYF; CDR3 DNA: TGTGCCAGCAGTGAAGCCCCCCGGCGGGAGACCCAGTACTTC
D gene: .; J gene: TRBJ1-2; clone size: .; V gene: TRBV5-8; CDR3 protein: CASNPRLYGYTF; CDR3 DNA: TGTGCCAGCAATCCGAGGCTCTATGGCTACACCTTC
D gene: .; J gene: TRBJ2-3; clone size: .; V gene: TRBV6-5; CDR3 protein: CASSQTDTQYF; CDR3 DNA: TGTGCCAGCAGTCAAACAGATACGCAGTATTTT
D gene: TRBD2; J gene: TRBJ2-3; clone size: .; V gene: TRBV28; CDR3 protein: CASSRWGGTDTQYF; CDR3 DNA: TGTGCCAGCAGCCGCTGGGGGGGGACAGATACGCAGTATTTT
D gene: TRBD2; J gene: TRBJ2-4; clone size: .; V gene: TRBV6-5; CDR3 protein: CASRTSGAKNIQYF; CDR3 DNA: TGTGCCAGCAGGACTAGCGGAGCCAAAAACATTCAGTACTTC
D gene: TRBD1; J gene: TRBJ1-1; clone size: .; V gene: TRBV25-1; CDR3 protein: CASSATGGTEAFF; CDR3 DNA: TGTGCCAGCAGTGCAACAGGGGGCACTGAAGCTTTCTTT
D gene: .; J gene: TRBJ2-1; clone size: once; V gene: TRBV3-1/TRBV3-2; CDR3 protein: CASSQVVGGRYNEQFF; CDR3 DNA: TGTGCCAGCAGCCAAGTGGTGGGGGGGCGATACAATGAGCAGTTCTTC
D gene: TRBD1; J gene: TRBJ2-7; clone size: .; V gene: TRBV10-3; CDR3 protein: CATRGPTYEQYF; CDR3 DNA: TGTGCCACGAGGGGGCCAACCTACGAGCAGTACTTC